A single sample is the source of the 18 T cell receptor beta chains below, sequenced in a study of shared clonotypes between healthy human individuals (dated by TCRdb to 2018 to 2021). CD8 naive samples were obtained by positive selection for CCR7 among CD45RO-negative cells, yielding a CD45RA+CCR7+ population from which TemRA cells were excluded. Libraries were constructed by the immunoSEQ multiplex PCR assay. TCRdb took over this immuneACCESS table, retaining in-frame rearrangements with V and J assigned. Such tables are incomplete; in checked studies, under half of the missing clones stem from an unresolved V gene, and the remainder is unexplained. Within this sample are 800,000 or so clones, with roughly 96% of them counted one time only. The ten largest clones represent around 0.25% of the sample. The material sequenced was naive CD8+ T cells sorted from blood. The cell subset or site label for this specimen denotes: CD45RA+CCR7+. These receptors originate from a man under 40 in good health.

The chain carries TRBV5-1 and TRBJ1-1, with D tentatively TRBD1 (5 bases). V was clipped by 0 bases and J by 0 bases, with 12 bases between them. Germline CDR1 is SGHRS and CDR2 is YFSETQ. This CDR3 is built from 16 residues. CDR3 nucleotide sequence: TGCGCCAGCAGCTTGGGACAGACAAGACTGAACACTGAAGCTTTCTTT. Translation: CASSLGQTRLNTEAFF. The whole variable domain, filled in from reference TRBV5-1 and TRBJ1-1, reads KAGVTQTPRYLIKTRGQQVTLSCSPISGHRSVSWYQQTPGQGLQFLFEYFSETQRNKGNFPGRFSGRQFSNSRSEMNVSTLELGDSALYLCASSLGQTRLNTEAFFGQGTRLTVV.

The chain employs TRBV7-9 and TRBJ2-7, with 7 bases matching TRBD2. From germline, CDR1 is SEHNR and CDR2 FQNEAQ (reference sequence). The CDR3 extends over 15 amino acids. V dropped 2 bases and J dropped 3; count of bases not matched to a gene: 7. In nucleotides, the CDR3 is TGTGCCAGCAGCTTAACGGCGGGGGAAAGCTACGAGCAGTACTTC. Protein sequence: CASSLTAGESYEQYF.

The V and J genes are TRBV9 and TRBJ2-3; TRBD2 matches at 10 bases. V lost 0 bases, J lost 4 bases, and 8 bases stayed unmatched. CDR3 size: 17 residues. Germline CDR1 is SGDLS and CDR2 is YYNGEE. The CDR3, as DNA: TGTGCCAGCAGCGTAGCCATAGCGGGAGGACTCGCAGATACGCAGTATTTT. It specifies CASSVAIAGGLADTQYF.

The rearrangement uses TRBV15 and TRBJ1-1; TRBD1 might be the D (6 bases). Trimming took off 3 bases at V and 1 base at J, with 9 bases between the two ends. Germline CDR1 reads LNHNV; CDR2 reads YYDKDF (reference sequence). This CDR3 is built from 14 residues. The CDR3 region has the DNA TGTGCCACCAGCAGGGGGACAACGAACACTGAAGCTTTCTTT. Translated, it gives CATSRGTTNTEAFF.

V gene TRBV7-9 combines with J gene TRBJ2-1, with 7 bases that match TRBD2. Germline CDR1 is SEHNR and CDR2 is FQNEAQ (reference sequence). V dropped 3 bases and J dropped 6; count of bases not matched to a gene: 8. This CDR3 comprises 15 residues. Here the CDR3 DNA reads TGTGCCAGCAGCTTCGGGGGGAGATTAGCCAATGAGCAGTTCTTC. Its translation: CASSFGGRLANEQFF.

The chain links TRBV28 to TRBJ2-7; 10 bases are shared with TRBD1. From germline, CDR1 is MDHEN and CDR2 SYDVKM. V was pared by 3 bases and J by 3 bases, with 5 bases of the junction left unmatched. The CDR3 totals 15 residues. The CDR3 protein is CASSFTGQGSYEQYF. Here the CDR3 DNA reads TGTGCCAGCAGTTTTACGGGACAGGGGAGCTACGAGCAGTACTTC.

The gene calls are TRBV27 and TRBJ1-1; the D is unclear. The CDR3 length is 15 residues. The germline gives CDR1 MNHEY, CDR2 SMNVEV (reference sequence). Trimming stripped 1 base from V and 1 base from J, with 10 bases between. Here the CDR3 DNA reads TGTGCCAGCAGTTTATATCCGGGTCCGAACACTGAAGCTTTCTTT. Amino acid sequence: CASSLYPGPNTEAFF.

The chain links TRBV9 to TRBJ2-7; no clear D. V was pared by 5 bases and J by 2 bases, with 5 bases between. CDR1 is SGDLS and CDR2 is YYNGEE in the germline V gene. The CDR3 has 11 amino acids. CDR3 protein: CASSRAYEQYF. The CDR3 nucleotides are TGTGCCAGCAGTCGGGCCTACGAGCAGTACTTC.

The rearrangement links TRBV7-9 to TRBJ2-1, with 9 nucleotides matching TRBD1. Germline CDR1 SEHNR, CDR2 FQNEAQ (reference sequence). Trimming removed 5 bases from V and 5 bases from J; junction bases left unmatched: 1. The CDR3 runs 13 residues. The CDR3 protein is CASSRTGDNEQFF. CDR3 in DNA: TGTGCCAGCAGCCGGACAGGGGACAATGAGCAGTTCTTC. Supplemented by reference TRBV7-9 and TRBJ2-1, the full variable domain reads DTGVSQNPRHKITKRGQNVTFRCDPISEHNRLYWYRQTLGQGPEFLTYFQNEAQLEKSRLLSDRFSAERPKGSFSTLEIQRTEQGDSAMYLCASSRTGDNEQFFGPGTRLTVL.

The rearrangement joins TRBV18 to TRBJ2-1, with 9 bases fitting TRBD2. Per germline, CDR1 KGHSH and CDR2 LQKENI. Trimming at V came to 3 bases and at J to 8 bases, leaving 11 bases not matched to a gene. The CDR3 runs to 16 residues. The CDR3 is CASSPRGSGRSHEQFF. The CDR3 bases are TGTGCCAGCTCACCGCGGGGCAGCGGGAGGAGCCATGAGCAGTTCTTC.

This chain connects TRBV5-5 to TRBJ1-4, with D uncertain. Germline CDR1 SGHKS, CDR2 YYEKEE (reference sequence). The CDR3 is made up of 14 amino acids. The germline V and J ends were trimmed by 0 bases and 6 bases, with 9 bases remaining between them. CDR3 protein: CASSLGWGDEKLFF. The CDR3 bases are TGTGCCAGCAGCTTGGGATGGGGAGATGAAAAACTGTTTTTT.

V usage is TRBV27 and J usage is TRBJ1-5, with 7 bases matching TRBD1. CDR1 and CDR2 from the germline V gene are MNHEY and SMNVEV (reference sequence). J was trimmed by 11 bases and V by 8 bases; bases with no gene match: 18. CDR3 length equals 15 residues. This chain's CDR3 is CASSKTGVGYVSQHF. CDR3 nucleotides: TGTGCCAGCTCTAAAACAGGGGTGGGGTATGTGTCCCAGCATTTT.

The chain couples TRBV27 to TRBJ2-1; the D is unclear. V lost 8 bases, J lost 3 bases, and 23 bases lay in between. Germline assignment: CDR1 MNHEY and CDR2 SMNVEV (reference sequence). There are 17 residues in the CDR3. The CDR3 protein is CASRPIRPGEHYNEQFF. CDR3 DNA sequence: TGTGCCAGCCGCCCAATAAGACCCGGAGAGCACTACAATGAGCAGTTCTTC.

With respect to this clone: Distinct nucleotide sequences in the sample also encode this CDR3. CDR3 coding DNA: TGCGCCAGCAGCCAAGAGAGGACTAGCTCCTACGAGCAGTACTTC. It codes for CASSQERTSSYEQYF. This chain links TRBV4-1 with TRBJ2-7, with 7 nucleotides matching TRBD2. The germline V gene encodes CDR1 MGHRA and CDR2 YSYEKL. The CDR3 is made up of 15 amino acids. Losses at the gene ends were 0 bases for V and 0 bases for J; bases not matched to a gene: 2.

The CDR3 DNA reads as TGTGCCATCAGTGAGTCGGTCAGGGGCGCAAATGAAAAACTGTTTTTT. It yields the protein CAISESVRGANEKLFF. The chain recombines TRBV10-3 with TRBJ1-4, with D possibly TRBD1 on 6 matching bases. Germline assignment: CDR1 ENHRY and CDR2 SYGVKD. The CDR3 spans 16 residues. V was trimmed by 0 bases and J by 5 bases, leaving 13 bases between them.

The chain couples TRBV5-1 to TRBJ2-1; D remains unclear. From germline, CDR1 is SGHRS and CDR2 YFSETQ. This CDR3 is built from 14 residues. The germline V and J ends were trimmed by 5 bases and 1 base, with 10 bases remaining between them. CDR3 coding DNA: TGCGCCAGCAGGCAACAGAATTCCTACAATGAGCAGTTCTTC. Its protein is CASRQQNSYNEQFF.

About this clone itself: Other DNA sequences in this specimen translate into the identical CDR3. The J gene is TRBJ2-1, the V gene TRBV27, with 8 bases matching TRBD2. The CDR3 loop spans 14 amino acids. V shed 5 bases and J 4 bases; nucleotides not matched to a gene: 4. The V gene's germline CDR1 is MNHEY and CDR2 SMNVEV (reference sequence). CDR3 in amino acids: CASSLAGLYNEQFF. Written as DNA, the CDR3 is TGTGCCAGCAGTCTAGCGGGCCTTTACAATGAGCAGTTCTTC.

The CDR3 reads CASSANRDEQYF. The CDR3 bases are TGTGCCAGTAGTGCCAACAGGGACGAGCAGTACTTC. The J gene is TRBJ2-7, the V gene TRBV19; perhaps TRBD1 as D (6 bases). Trimming removed 5 bases from V and 5 bases from J, with 10 bases in between. The CDR3 contains 12 residues. Germline V CDR1 and CDR2: LNHDA, SQIVND (reference sequence).